This T cell receptor beta chain originates from a study of early T cells in non-severe SARS-CoV-2 infection. This clonotype was seen many times. Its cognate antigen is unknown. The CDR3 covers 13 residues. The V gene lost 6 bases and the J gene lost 3 bases, with 14 bases spanning the gap. Per the germline V gene, CDR1 is DFQATT and CDR2 is SNEGSKA (reference sequence). Unique molecular identifier tags were affixed to discrete cDNA molecules. Using its own MiXCR run on the 5' RACE reads, TCRdb lists one record per CDR3 protein. The sample has over 30,000 distinct CDR3 sequences; about 3.8% are singletons. General study results and limits: Comparison of clonotypes with VDJdb favored anti-spike CD8 responses while missing private and CD4 specificities.

The source material was whole blood. This TCR derives from an adult who was a healthcare worker with PCR-confirmed SARS-CoV-2 infection or an uninfected control (not recorded which). The rearrangement links TRBV20-1 to TRBJ1-1, with D possibly being TRBD1 (5 bases). Here the CDR3 reads CSAEAGMDTEAFF. CDR3 nucleotide sequence: TGCAGTGCAGAGGCAGGGATGGACACTGAAGCTTTCTTT.